Here is one TCR beta chain with its context. This clonotype was counted a few times. Its specific antigen is unknown. The sample holds no much larger clone one base away, and base qualities are not on file. The sample is drawn from a study of regulatory T cells in long-lasting Graves disease (dated by TCRdb to 2020 to 2022). About the investigation overall: Antithyroid drugs had been taken for less than 3 months by newly diagnosed Graves' disease patients. This study used TCR sequencing and RNA sequencing of peripheral blood to compare persistent Graves' disease patients against newly diagnosed Graves' disease patients. The study was registered as a clinical trial and conducted in China. A total of around 35 samples underwent TCR sequencing: some 13 from persistent and roughly 20 from newly diagnosed Graves' disease patients. General findings and caveats noted by the study authors: Preferential use of TRBV28, TRBJ1-2 and TRBJ2-5 was observed in persistent disease, whereas TRBV20-1 and TRBJ2-1 were favored in newly diagnosed disease. Sequencing and analysis were limited to the TCR beta chain. The small sample size was acknowledged by the authors as a limitation that may reduce accuracy. Compared with newly diagnosed patients, patients with persistent Graves' disease had lower TCR Shannon entropy and fewer highly expanded clones, which suggests clonal expansion. More public clonotypes were shared among persistent patients (around 3,000) than among newly diagnosed patients (966). Because the primary lesion, thyroid tissue, could not be accessed, the study looked at peripheral blood alone.

The library was generated by multiplex PCR. Instrument used: Illumina HiSeq 4000. To build TCR beta libraries, CDR3 regions were amplified by Arm-PCR using iRepertoire HTBI primers. PCR products were gel purified before sequencing. Under the source paper's analysis protocol: Gene usage analysis of CDR3 amino acid clonotypes used the approximately 56 TRBV and around 14 TRBJ segments found across samples. COPE and FqMerger were used to merge the filtered high-quality paired reads into contigs. BLAST was used to align contigs to IMGT TRBV, TRBD and TRBJ reference genes, with CDR3 defined following IMGT. Any clonotype with a frequency above 0.1% was counted as a highly expanded clone. Shannon entropy served as the measure of repertoire diversity, while the Gini coefficient captured V-J evenness. A clonotype was considered public if more than one individual shared it. TCRdb reanalyzed the raw reads on its own, using fastp at Q25 for trimming and MiXCR for clone calling, and kept in-frame beta chains. Here each entry gathers all rows of one CDR3 protein and keeps the most common genes and DNA. The V and J calls were determined by TCRdb, not by the authors. The sample contains some 500,000 distinct CDR3 sequences, approximately 12% of them found a single time. Over 7.5% of the sample goes to the ten largest clones.

The time point label of this sample denotes: newly diagnosed GD, antithyroid drugs for less than 3 months. For both TCR sequencing and RNA sequencing, RNA was extracted from PBMCs in TRIzol. Graves' disease was diagnosed according to American Thyroid Association guidelines. The patients came from an endocrinology department in Xi'an, China. Each patient gave about 9.1 milliliters of peripheral blood, collected in an EDTA anticoagulant tube. Ficoll Paque Plus density gradient separation was used to isolate PBMCs, and no additional T cell sorting was done. An Agilent 2100 Bioanalyzer and agarose gel were used to check RNA quality, and a NanoDrop 2000 was used to measure RNA concentration. For CDR1 and CDR2, the germline V gene lists MNHNS and SASEGT. V has 7 bases trimmed and J has 6 bases trimmed; junction bases matching no gene number 5. Taken from cysteine to phenylalanine, the CDR3 has 13 residues. Here the CDR3 DNA is all that survives: 39 bases in frame from base 1.

This sample also appeared in a second study, on T cells in Graves' hyperthyroidism and ophthalmopathy. The second study reports: A patient counted as having stable Graves' hyperthyroidism if no progression to ophthalmopathy occurred over 18 months of follow-up. Hyperthyroidism patients were newly diagnosed, had a disease duration of under 2 months, and were aged 18 to 65 years. The study excluded patients with uncontrolled infections, other autoimmune diseases, pregnancy or lactation. Diagnoses were established on the basis of clinical symptoms, serum thyroxine and TRAb, thyroid ultrasound, and orbital computed tomography. For the first round of RT-PCR on the TCR CDR3, the HTBI primer set was used together with the Qiagen OneStep RT-PCR kit. Most expanded thyroid clonotypes (frequency above 0.001) were also detected in blood, suggesting blood repertoires may reflect thyroid immune responses. In cross-validation, a model built on a 13 V-J signature told ophthalmopathy apart from stable hyperthyroidism with 87.88% sensitivity and approximately 81% specificity, and in testing the same model reached 80%/75%. In validation, the model predicted progression to ophthalmopathy a median of around 6.5 months before onset, with around 70% sensitivity and roughly 77% specificity. To identify distinguishing TCR V-J signatures, a discovery cohort of around 100 patients was used, comprising under 45 with Graves' ophthalmopathy and 55 to 65 with stable Graves' hyperthyroidism. Whether ophthalmopathy could be predicted prospectively was tested in an independent validation cohort made up of 18 to 20 hyperthyroidism patients plus 17 patients who later progressed to ophthalmopathy. The roughly 94 discovery patients were randomly split 7:3 into training and test sets. In addition, the study compared T-cell repertoires in thyroid tissue and in blood from six Graves' hyperthyroidism patients. After sampling, hyperthyroidism patients received methimazole starting at 30 mg daily, and ophthalmopathy patients received high-dose intravenous methylprednisolone. Libraries were constructed in a second round of multiplex PCR, after which size selection and purification were carried out. The libraries were sequenced on an Illumina HiSeq2000 using paired-end 100 bp reads. Raw data were processed with SOAPnuke, discarding reads with adapters, uncalled bases, mean Phred below 15, or no exact constant-primer or identifier match. High-quality paired reads were merged using COPE v1.2.5, and each unique nucleotide sequence was defined as a clonotype. MiTCR v1.1 was used to align the clonotypes against IMGT TRBV, TRBD and TRBJ reference segments. Analysis was restricted to V-J combinations with a frequency above 0.0001, which covered about 99% of repertoires. The TCS score was defined as F50 (clonal expansion) divided by E x V (chaos), with BLOSUM62-based TCRdist calculated between CDR3 peptides within each V-J. Welch's t-statistics and random forest reduced around 550 V-J features to some 14, which were used in a naive Bayes classifier (R e1071). No statistical method was used to fix the sample size in advance, and group allocation was not hidden from the investigators. TCR Vbeta CDR3 sequencing of approximately 140 peripheral blood samples (approximately 44 ophthalmopathy, over 70 hyperthyroidism and about 17 progressor patients) is reported in the paper.

The clonotype originates from a man aged 25-45 years with Graves disease. Donor details come from another sample of the same person, matched by shared clones. The rearranged segments are TRBV6-1 and TRBJ2-2, with TRBD1 identical over 7 junction bases. The sample here was peripheral blood mononuclear cells (PBMCs), taken at new diagnosis, from a patient treated with antithyroid drugs. For the CDR3, the sequence is CASNPGGSGELFF. The DNA sequence follows: TGTGCCAGCAACCCAGGGGGTTCCGGGGAGCTGTTTTTT.